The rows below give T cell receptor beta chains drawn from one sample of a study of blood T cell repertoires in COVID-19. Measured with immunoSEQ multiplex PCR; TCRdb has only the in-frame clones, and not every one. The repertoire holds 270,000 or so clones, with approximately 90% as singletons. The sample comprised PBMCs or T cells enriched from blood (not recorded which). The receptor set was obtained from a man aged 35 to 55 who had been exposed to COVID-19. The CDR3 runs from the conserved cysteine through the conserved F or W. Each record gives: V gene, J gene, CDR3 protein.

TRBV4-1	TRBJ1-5	CASSQVQGIQPQHF
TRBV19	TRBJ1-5	CASSTQGGDAQHF
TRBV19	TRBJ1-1	CASNLGVNTEAFF
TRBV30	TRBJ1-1	CAWTRQGARRNTEAFF
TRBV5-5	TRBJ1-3	CASSFDRTIYF
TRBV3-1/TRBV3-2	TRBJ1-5	CASSQEGECREGSNQPQHF
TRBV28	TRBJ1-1	CASTTGLNTEAFF
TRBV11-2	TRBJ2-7	CASSSSDGAAYEQYF
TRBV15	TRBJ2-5	CATSNPFRGQETQYF
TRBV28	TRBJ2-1	CASSQLVVNEQFF
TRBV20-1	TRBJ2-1	CSASLDSLDEQFF
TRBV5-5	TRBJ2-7	CASSLEAGISYEQYF
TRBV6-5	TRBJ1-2	CASSYSVQGSGYTF
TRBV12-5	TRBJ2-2	CASGLQGGTGELFF
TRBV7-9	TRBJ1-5	CASSLFGTENQPQHF
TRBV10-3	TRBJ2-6	CAIRGRGLSGANVLTF
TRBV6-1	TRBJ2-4	CASSALGTSGRWFAKNIQYF
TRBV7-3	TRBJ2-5	CASSLRYQETQYF
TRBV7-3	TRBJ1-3	CASRDSRGPGNTIYF
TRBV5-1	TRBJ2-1	CASSLELAGANLREQFF